This is a list of T cell receptor beta chains from one sample in a study of control samples from healthy donors and cancer patients. Profiling relied on immunoSEQ multiplex PCR, and the TCRdb table lists in-frame clones only, not all of them. The sample contains tens of thousands of clones, 80% of which appear only once. Sequencing input: blood. The source of these receptors is a man between 65 and 79 years old in good health. Each CDR3 is given with its conserved first and last residue. D genes are given only for firm matches. Size values are once, few and many counts, or a class for expanded clones, and some rows have none.

V	J	size	length	D	CDR3	DNA
TRBV7-3	TRBJ2-5	NA	15	TRBD2	CASSFGSGRKETQYF	TGTGCCAGCAGCTTTGGTAGCGGGAGAAAAGAGACCCAGTACTTC
TRBV29-1	TRBJ1-1	NA	10	NA	CSVGETEAFF	TGCAGCGTTGGGGAAACTGAAGCTTTCTTT
TRBV9	TRBJ2-7	NA	15	TRBD1	CASSAGTALFYEQYF	TGTGCCAGCAGCGCTGGGACAGCGCTTTTTTACGAGCAGTACTTC
TRBV5-1	TRBJ2-7	NA	14	NA	CASSPRSGESEQYF	TGCGCCAGCAGCCCACGTAGTGGGGAGTCCGAGCAGTACTTC
TRBV18	TRBJ1-4	few	14	NA	CASSPEPADEKLFF	TGTGCCAGCTCACCAGAGCCAGCAGATGAAAAACTGTTTTTT
TRBV24-1	TRBJ1-2	NA	13	NA	CATSGTLDDGYTF	TGTGCCACCAGCGGAACCCTGGACGATGGCTACACCTTC
TRBV6-4	TRBJ2-1	NA	15	TRBD2	CASSFPAGSGNEQFF	TGTGCCAGCAGTTTCCCAGCGGGATCGGGCAATGAGCAGTTCTTC
TRBV12-5	TRBJ2-3	NA	16	NA	CASGLVQGGGPDTQYF	TGTGCTAGTGGTTTGGTACAGGGGGGGGGCCCCGATACGCAGTATTTT
TRBV2	TRBJ2-1	NA	17	NA	CASSDSMNSGSYNEQFF	TGTGCCAGCAGTGACAGCATGAATTCTGGATCCTACAATGAGCAGTTCTTC
TRBV6-5	TRBJ2-7	NA	12	NA	CASSSTGQKQYF	TGTGCCAGCAGTTCAACAGGACAGAAGCAGTACTTC
TRBV30	TRBJ1-2	NA	11	NA	CAWSASYGYTF	TGTGCCTGGAGTGCCAGCTATGGCTACACCTTC
TRBV10-3	TRBJ1-5	few	16	NA	CAISDPGRGGYQPQHF	TGTGCCATCAGTGACCCGGGCCGGGGGGGATATCAGCCCCAGCATTTT
TRBV18	TRBJ1-1	once	16	TRBD1	CASSPRDSLMNTEAFF	TGTGCCAGCTCACCACGGGACAGCCTTATGAACACTGAAGCTTTCTTT
TRBV3-1/TRBV3-2	TRBJ2-1	NA	15	TRBD2	CASSQRGGIYNEQFF	TGTGCCAGCAGCCAGCGGGGGGGCATCTACAATGAGCAGTTCTTC
TRBV28	TRBJ2-3	NA	15	NA	CASKGGGLSTDTQYF	TGTGCCAGCAAGGGGGGGGGCTTGAGCACAGATACGCAGTATTTT
TRBV18	TRBJ2-3	once	14	NA	CASSPSQSTDTQYF	TGTGCCAGCTCACCCTCACAGAGTACAGATACGCAGTATTTT
TRBV2	TRBJ1-2	medium-sized	14	NA	CASFRGGASYGYTF	TGTGCCAGCTTCAGGGGAGGGGCGAGCTATGGCTACACCTTC
TRBV19	TRBJ1-2	NA	13	NA	CASTLQGVVDYTF	TGTGCCAGCACCCTACAGGGAGTCGTCGACTACACCTTC
TRBV28	TRBJ1-4	NA	17	NA	CASSPPRGRPSGEKLFF	TGTGCCAGCAGCCCCCCGCGGGGCCGTCCCTCGGGTGAAAAACTGTTTTTT
TRBV6-5	TRBJ2-7	NA	15	NA	CASRKWDQGGGEQYF	TGTGCCAGCAGGAAATGGGACCAGGGCGGCGGCGAGCAGTACTTC
TRBV5-5	TRBJ2-2	NA	12	NA	CASSLITGELFF	TGTGCCAGCAGCTTGATCACCGGGGAGCTGTTTTTT
TRBV11-2	TRBJ1-4	NA	13	TRBD1	CASSFSGGEKLFF	TGTGCCAGCAGCTTTTCAGGGGGTGAAAAACTGTTTTTT
TRBV18	TRBJ2-7	NA	14	TRBD1	CASSSRQGRYEQYF	TGTGCCAGCTCATCTCGACAGGGACGCTACGAGCAGTACTTC
TRBV11-3	TRBJ1-6	few	16	NA	CASSSGGSSYNSPLHF	TGTGCCAGCAGCTCTGGGGGGAGCTCCTATAATTCACCCCTCCACTTT
TRBV5-5	TRBJ1-2	NA	15	NA	CASSFGPGSNYGYTF	TGTGCCAGCAGCTTCGGTCCAGGGTCTAACTATGGCTACACCTTC
TRBV10-2	TRBJ2-7	NA	16	NA	CASGDGPKRKGYEQYF	TGCGCCAGCGGGGACGGACCGAAGCGAAAAGGCTACGAGCAGTACTTC
TRBV11-2	TRBJ2-7	NA	18	TRBD2	CASSSQRATSGQSYEQYF	TGTGCCAGCAGCTCCCAAAGGGCCACTAGCGGTCAATCCTACGAGCAGTACTTC
TRBV6-5	TRBJ2-7	NA	12	NA	CAARGSTYEQYF	TGTGCAGCTCGCGGGTCTACCTACGAGCAGTACTTC
TRBV5-1	TRBJ2-5	NA	14	NA	CASSTAEAQETQYF	TGCGCCAGCAGCACGGCGGAGGCTCAAGAGACCCAGTACTTC
TRBV10-3	TRBJ2-2	NA	14	NA	CAISESGYTGELFF	TGTGCCATCAGTGAGTCGGGTTACACCGGGGAGCTGTTTTTT
TRBV3-1/TRBV3-2	TRBJ1-6	once	16	NA	CASSQAGGALNSPLHF	TGTGCCAGCAGCCAAGCCGGGGGGGCCTTAAATTCACCCCTCCACTTT
TRBV11-2	TRBJ1-2	few	12	NA	CASSFTGYGYTF	TGTGCCAGCAGCTTCACAGGGTATGGCTACACCTTC
TRBV28	TRBJ1-5	NA	18	TRBD1	CASSLLILRGRGNQPQHF	TGTGCCAGCAGTCTTCTAATTCTCAGGGGGCGGGGCAATCAGCCCCAGCATTTT
TRBV5-8	TRBJ2-7	once	13	NA	CASSPTRFYEQYF	TGTGCCAGCAGCCCAACAAGATTCTACGAGCAGTACTTC
TRBV5-8	TRBJ1-2	NA	16	NA	CASSQKALSQSYGYTF	TGTGCCAGCAGCCAAAAGGCACTTTCGCAAAGCTATGGCTACACCTTC
TRBV3-1/TRBV3-2	TRBJ1-1	NA	15	NA	CASSQVGGMNTEAFF	TGTGCCAGCAGCCAAGTAGGGGGAATGAACACTGAAGCTTTCTTT
TRBV5-4	TRBJ2-7	NA	14	NA	CASSRADGPYEQYF	TGTGCCAGCTCCCGGGCGGACGGCCCCTACGAGCAGTACTTC
TRBV2	TRBJ1-5	NA	15	NA	CASRGVLGYNQPQHF	TGTGCCAGCAGGGGCGTCCTGGGCTACAATCAGCCCCAGCATTTT
TRBV29-1	TRBJ2-3	NA	15	NA	CSVRSSSRGTDTQYF	TGCAGCGTGCGTAGTTCGTCGAGAGGCACAGATACGCAGTATTTT
TRBV28	TRBJ2-4	NA	13	NA	CASNLRGRGIQYF	TGTGCCAGCAATCTTAGGGGGAGAGGCATTCAGTACTTC
TRBV9	TRBJ2-1	NA	12	NA	CASSAPPNEQFF	TGTGCCAGCAGCGCGCCCCCCAATGAGCAGTTCTTC
TRBV12-5	TRBJ2-6	NA	17	NA	CASAIDGRPSGANVLTF	TGTGCTAGTGCCATCGACGGACGGCCCTCTGGGGCCAACGTCCTGACTTTC
TRBV9	TRBJ1-6	NA	15	NA	CASSVDGTGNSPLHF	TGTGCCAGCAGCGTAGACGGGACGGGTAATTCACCCCTCCACTTT
TRBV27	TRBJ1-1	once	13	NA	CASGYRVATEAFF	TGTGCCAGCGGTTACAGGGTGGCCACTGAAGCTTTCTTT
TRBV25-1	TRBJ1-1	NA	14	NA	CASSEGRVNTEAFF	TGTGCCAGCAGTGAAGGCAGGGTGAACACTGAAGCTTTCTTT
TRBV18	TRBJ2-7	once	15	NA	CASSPGQPHEDEQYF	TGTGCCAGCTCACCTGGACAGCCCCATGAGGACGAGCAGTACTTC
TRBV28	TRBJ2-3	NA	14	NA	CASSLWGLSDTQYF	TGTGCCAGCAGTTTATGGGGTTTATCAGATACGCAGTATTTT
TRBV10-3	TRBJ2-1	NA	15	TRBD2	CAISEFLSGRDEQFF	TGTGCCATCAGTGAGTTCCTTAGCGGGAGGGATGAGCAGTTCTTC
TRBV24-1	TRBJ2-1	NA	12	NA	CATSETGYEQFF	TGTGCCACCAGTGAAACCGGGTATGAGCAGTTCTTC
TRBV7-9	TRBJ1-3	NA	14	NA	CASSLRTSGNTIYF	TGTGCCAGCAGCTTGAGGACCTCTGGAAACACCATATATTTT
TRBV6-1	TRBJ2-4	NA	16	TRBD2	CASSEGTGGEGNIQYF	TGTGCCAGCAGTGAAGGAACGGGAGGTGAAGGGAACATTCAGTACTTC
TRBV6-5	TRBJ1-2	NA	15	TRBD1	CASSRRTGEGYGYTF	TGTGCCAGCAGCCGTCGGACAGGGGAAGGCTATGGCTACACCTTC
TRBV24-1	TRBJ1-5	NA	16	NA	CATSDSTRGGNQPQHF	TGTGCCACCAGTGATTCAACAAGGGGGGGCAATCAGCCCCAGCATTTT
TRBV7-9	TRBJ2-7	NA	14	NA	CASSIRDSSYEQYF	TGTGCCAGCAGCATCCGGGACTCGTCCTACGAGCAGTACTTC
TRBV23-1	TRBJ2-3	few	16	NA	CASTSRDFGPRDTQYF	TGCGCCAGCACGAGCCGGGACTTCGGACCTAGGGATACGCAGTATTTT
TRBV9	TRBJ2-5	NA	14	NA	CASSEEVWGETQYF	TGTGCCAGCAGCGAGGAGGTATGGGGAGAGACCCAGTACTTC
TRBV7-9	TRBJ1-2	NA	14	NA	CASSLGGALYGYTF	TGTGCCAGCAGCTTAGGGGGGGCGTTATATGGCTACACCTTC
TRBV27	TRBJ1-6	NA	17	NA	CASSLERPARYNSPLHF	TGTGCCAGCAGTTTAGAGAGGCCAGCGCGATATAATTCACCCCTCCACTTT
TRBV6-5	TRBJ1-1	NA	14	NA	CASSYDWTGTEAFF	TGTGCCAGCAGTTACGATTGGACGGGGACCGAAGCTTTCTTT
TRBV7-2	TRBJ2-3	once	16	NA	CASSLYGQGLTDTQYF	TGTGCCAGCAGCTTATACGGCCAGGGTCTCACAGATACGCAGTATTTT